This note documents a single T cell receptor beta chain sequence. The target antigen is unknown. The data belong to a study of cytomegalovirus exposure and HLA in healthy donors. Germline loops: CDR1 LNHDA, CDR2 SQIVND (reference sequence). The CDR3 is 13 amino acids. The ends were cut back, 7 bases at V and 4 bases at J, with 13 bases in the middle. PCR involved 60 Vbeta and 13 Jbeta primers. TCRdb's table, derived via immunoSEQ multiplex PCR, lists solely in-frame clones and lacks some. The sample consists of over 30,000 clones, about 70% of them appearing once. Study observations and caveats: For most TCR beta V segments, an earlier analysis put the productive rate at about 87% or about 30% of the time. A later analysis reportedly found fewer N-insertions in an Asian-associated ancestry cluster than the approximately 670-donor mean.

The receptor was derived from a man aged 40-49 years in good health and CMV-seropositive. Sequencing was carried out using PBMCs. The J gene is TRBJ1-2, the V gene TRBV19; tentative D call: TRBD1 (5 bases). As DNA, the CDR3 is TGTGCCAGTAATAAGGGGCGCGCCTATGGCTACACCTTC. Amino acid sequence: CASNKGRAYGYTF.